Listed here are 6 T cell receptor beta chains from one sample, sequenced in a study of OX40 agonist ivuxolimab in advanced cancers. TCRdb's table, derived via immunoSEQ multiplex PCR, lists solely in-frame clones and lacks some. The table includes 20,000 to 25,000 clones, under 75% detected once. This sample comprised CD4+ or CD8+ T cells sorted from blood, obtained in a trial of the OX40 agonist ivuxolimab. The receptor set was obtained from an adult with an advanced solid tumor such as melanoma, head and neck, liver or kidney cancer.

The chain couples TRBV27 to TRBJ2-1, with 9 bases lining up with TRBD2. Germline V gene lookup returns CDR1 MNHEY and CDR2 SMNVEV (reference sequence). The CDR3 is 14 residues long. V lost 5 bases to trimming and J lost 8 bases; unmatched junction nucleotides: 7. CDR3 sequence (DNA): TGTGCCAGCAGTGAGGGCGGGGGGGCCTATGAGCAGTTCTTC. This translates into CASSEGGGAYEQFF.

This sequence joins TRBV25-1 and TRBJ1-6, with no clear D. Trimming stripped 5 bases from V and 3 bases from J, with 5 bases between. The germline V gene encodes CDR1 MGHDK and CDR2 SYGVNS. The CDR3 length is 13 residues. CDR3 coding DNA: TGTGCCAGCAGTTTAATCTATAATTCACCCCTCCACTTT. Its translation: CASSLIYNSPLHF.

This clone is categorized as medium-sized. The gene calls are TRBV28 and TRBJ1-1; 9 bases align to TRBD1. Germline V CDR1 and CDR2: MDHEN, SYDVKM. There are 16 residues in the CDR3. The trim removed 5 bases at V and 11 bases at J, leaving 18 bases unmatched. DNA for the CDR3: TGTGCCAGCAGTCTCCCCGGACAGGGGAGAACACTGAACGCTTTCTTT. Translating gives CASSLPGQGRTLNAFF.

This clone was seen only once. The V and J genes are TRBV7-9 and TRBJ2-1; tentative D call: TRBD1 (5 bases). Germline V gene lookup returns CDR1 SEHNR and CDR2 FQNEAQ (reference sequence). The ends were cut back, 5 bases at V and 10 bases at J, with 18 bases in the middle. The CDR3 has 14 amino acids. CDR3 DNA sequence: TGTGCCAGCAGCCCGCCACCAGGGTGGACGGAGCAGTTCTTC. Translated: CASSPPPGWTEQFF. Full variable domain (rest looked up from reference TRBV7-9 and TRBJ2-1): DTGVSQNPRHKITKRGQNVTFRCDPISEHNRLYWYRQTLGQGPEFLTYFQNEAQLEKSRLLSDRFSAERPKGSFSTLEIQRTEQGDSAMYLCASSPPPGWTEQFFGPGTRLTVL.

Points on this clone: One end of the junction fails to match germline, which may point to a read error. The chain links TRBV5-1 to TRBJ1-1; TRBD1 might be the D (6 bases). Looked up from germline, CDR1 is SGHRS and CDR2 is YFSETQ. The CDR3 spans 15 residues. The CDR3 nucleotides are TGTGCCAGTGGACAGTCGGACCAGGTATACACTGAAGCTTTCTTT. Encoded protein: CASGQSDQVYTEAFF.

The chain joins TRBV7-8 to TRBJ2-7; the match to TRBD2 covers 10 bases. The trim removed 3 bases at V and 4 bases at J, leaving 6 bases unmatched. The CDR3 runs to 15 residues. CDR1 is SGHVS, CDR2 FQNEAQ, per germline. DNA for the CDR3: TGTGCCAGCAGCTTGACCGGGACTAGCGCATACGAGCAGTACTTC. Translating it yields CASSLTGTSAYEQYF.